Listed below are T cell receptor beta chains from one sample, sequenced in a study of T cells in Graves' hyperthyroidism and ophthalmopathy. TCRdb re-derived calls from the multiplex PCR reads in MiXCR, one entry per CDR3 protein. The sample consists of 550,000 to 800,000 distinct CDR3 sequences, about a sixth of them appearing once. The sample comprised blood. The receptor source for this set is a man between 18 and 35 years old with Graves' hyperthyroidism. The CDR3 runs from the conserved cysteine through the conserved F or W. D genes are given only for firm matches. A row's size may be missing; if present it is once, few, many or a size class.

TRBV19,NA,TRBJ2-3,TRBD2,CASGAVAGSYTDTQYF,TGTGCCAGTGGTGCAGTAGCGGGGTCCTACACAGATACGCAGTATTTT
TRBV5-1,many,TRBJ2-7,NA,CASSRQRGQTSYEQYF,TGCGCCAGCAGCCGTCAGCGGGGACAGACTTCCTACGAGCAGTACTTC
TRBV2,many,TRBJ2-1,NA,CASTQGDGYNEQFF,TGTGCCAGCACCCAAGGGGACGGGTACAATGAGCAGTTCTTC
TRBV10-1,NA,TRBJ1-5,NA,CASLGGQPQHF,TGCGCCTCCCTGGGGGGTCAGCCCCAGCATTTT
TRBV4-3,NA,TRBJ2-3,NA,CASSQLEGRTDTQYF,TGCGCCAGCAGCCAATTGGAGGGGCGCACAGATACGCAGTATTTT
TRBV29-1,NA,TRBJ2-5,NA,CSVEGARGFQETQYF,TGCAGCGTTGAAGGCGCGCGCGGATTCCAAGAGACCCAGTACTTC
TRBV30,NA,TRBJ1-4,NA,CACPLGGSTNEKLFF,TGTGCCTGTCCTCTAGGGGGTTCAACTAATGAAAAACTGTTTTTT
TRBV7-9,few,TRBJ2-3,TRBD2,CASSAPGTSGRAKSSDTQYF,TGTGCCAGCAGCGCCCCCGGGACTAGCGGGAGGGCCAAATCGTCAGATACGCAGTATTTT
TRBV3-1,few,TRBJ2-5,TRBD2,CASSQQLGVAGGPRETQYF,TGTGCCAGCAGCCAACAACTGGGGGTAGCGGGAGGGCCACGAGAGACCCAGTACTTC
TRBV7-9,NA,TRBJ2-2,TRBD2,CASSFGTSGKSNTGELFF,TGTGCCAGCAGCTTCGGGACTAGCGGGAAATCGAACACCGGGGAGCTGTTTTTT
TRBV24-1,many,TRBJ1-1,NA,CATRTTANTEAFF,TGTGCCACCAGGACAACAGCGAACACTGAAGCTTTCTTT